These 23 T cell receptor beta chains were all obtained from the same sample, sequenced in a study of control samples from healthy donors and cancer patients. Data came from immunoSEQ multiplex PCR; TCRdb stores just in-frame clones and leaves some out. The sample holds fewer than 200,000 clones, around 93% seen once. Specimen: blood. These receptors all come from a young man in good health.

The chain carries TRBV28 and TRBJ1-1, with TRBD1 as a possible D gene (5 bases). With 6 bases removed from V and 5 bases from J, the gap between germline ends came to 16 bases. Germline V CDR1 and CDR2: MDHEN, SYDVKM. The CDR3 length is 14 residues. CDR3 sequence reads: CASSLRGRITEAFF. The CDR3 nucleotides read TGTGCCAGCAGCCTAAGGGGTAGGATAACTGAAGCTTTCTTT.

V usage is TRBV5-1 and J usage is TRBJ2-1, with D unresolved. CDR3 length: 14 residues. V was clipped by 6 bases and J by 1 base, with 11 bases between them. The germline V gene has CDR1 SGHRS and CDR2 YFSETQ. The chain's CDR3 is CASIPDGSYNEQFF. The CDR3, as DNA: TGCGCCAGCATCCCGGACGGATCCTACAATGAGCAGTTCTTC.

The chain links TRBV3-1 (or the pseudogene TRBV3-2) to TRBJ1-1, with D unclear. Germline values: CDR1 LGHDT, CDR2 YNNKEL (reference sequence). Trimming took 5 bases from V and 1 from J, leaving 11 bases between them. CDR3 length equals 14 residues. The CDR3 here is CASSSTFRNTEAFF. The CDR3 nucleotides read TGTGCCAGCAGCTCGACCTTTAGGAACACTGAAGCTTTCTTT.

CDR3 coding DNA: TGTGCCAGCAGTGAGGGACAGGGGGCAAGGGGCTACACCTTC. It translates to CASSEGQGARGYTF. The chain employs TRBV25-1 and TRBJ1-2; 12 bases are a match to TRBD1. This CDR3 is 14 amino acids long. Looked up from germline, CDR1 is MGHDK and CDR2 is SYGVNS. Trimming cost V 3 bases and J 8 bases; bases outside gene matches: 4.

CDR3 coding DNA: TGTGCCAGCTCACCACCGAAAACCGGGGCCAAAAACATTCAGTACTTC. It yields the protein CASSPPKTGAKNIQYF. V and J are TRBV18 and TRBJ2-4, with D uncertain. V was cut by 0 bases and J by 1 base, with 10 bases left in between. The CDR3 runs to 16 residues. CDR1 is KGHSH and CDR2 is LQKENI in the germline V gene.

The chain combines TRBV12-3 or TRBV12-4 with TRBJ1-6; no clear D. The CDR3 length is 12 residues. V lost 7 bases and J 8 bases, leaving 9 bases between the germline ends. The CDR3 protein is CASTLGDSPLHF. CDR3 nucleotide sequence: TGTGCCAGCACCCTAGGTGATTCACCCCTCCACTTT.

The chain carries TRBV9 and TRBJ1-6, with unresolved D. Germline V gene lookup returns CDR1 SGDLS and CDR2 YYNGEE. Trimming shortened V by 4 bases and J by 6 bases, and 11 bases separated the two germline ends. This CDR3 spans 14 amino acids. The DNA of the CDR3 is TGTGCCAGCAGCTGGGGTCCTAGTAATTCACCCCTCCACTTT. Protein sequence: CASSWGPSNSPLHF. Complete variable domain (other parts from reference TRBV9 and TRBJ1-6): DSGVTQTPKHLITATGQRVTLRCSPRSGDLSVYWYQQSLDQGLQFLIQYYNGEERAKGNILERFSAQQFPDLHSELNLSSLELGDSALYFCASSWGPSNSPLHFGNGTRLTVT.

This clone was recorded only once. The CDR3 is CATSERGRTEAFF. The DNA for the CDR3 is TGTGCCACCAGTGAAAGGGGACGAACCGAAGCTTTCTTT. This chain connects TRBV24-1 to TRBJ1-1; the D gene is possibly TRBD1 (5 bases). The CDR3 has 13 amino acids. CDR1 is KGHDR and CDR2 is SFDVKD in the germline V gene. Trimming stripped 4 bases from V and 8 bases from J, with 13 bases between.

The V and J genes are TRBV27 and TRBJ2-3; the D is unclear. The CDR3 is 13 residues long. Deletions cut 2 bases from V and 4 bases from J, with 7 bases between. Looked up from germline, CDR1 is MNHEY and CDR2 is SMNVEV (reference sequence). CDR3 DNA sequence: TGTGCCAGCAGTTTAGAGGTCCCAGATACGCAGTATTTT. It yields the protein CASSLEVPDTQYF.

The V and J genes are TRBV5-1 and TRBJ1-3; possible D gene TRBD1, 5 bases. CDR3 length: 16 residues. The V end lost 4 bases, the J end lost 0 bases, and 14 bases lay between the germline ends. Germline V gene data show CDR1 as SGHRS and CDR2 as YFSETQ. For the CDR3, the DNA is TGCGCCAGCAGCGTCTCCGTTGGGACCTCTGGAAACACCATATATTTT. Encoded protein: CASSVSVGTSGNTIYF.

The chain recombines TRBV10-3 with TRBJ2-1; perhaps D is TRBD1 or TRBD2 (5 bases each). V was cut by 11 bases and J by 7 bases, with 18 bases left in between. Germline V gene data show CDR1 as ENHRY and CDR2 as SYGVKD. This CDR3 spans 13 amino acids. CDR3 nucleotide sequence: TGTGCCTCGACCGGGACGGACATGAATGAGCAGTTCTTC. It specifies CASTGTDMNEQFF.

This clone occurred once. The gene calls are TRBV9 and TRBJ1-1, with 10 bases lining up with TRBD1. V shed 2 bases, J shed 5 bases, and the junction held 9 bases outside the gene matches. This CDR3 has 16 amino acids. Germline CDR1 reads SGDLS; CDR2 reads YYNGEE. The CDR3 sequence: CASSVFSGQGRTEAFF. CDR3 in DNA: TGTGCCAGCAGCGTGTTTTCGGGACAGGGGAGGACTGAAGCTTTCTTT. The full variable domain, in which reference TRBV9 and TRBJ1-1 provide the parts outside the CDR3, is DSGVTQTPKHLITATGQRVTLRCSPRSGDLSVYWYQQSLDQGLQFLIQYYNGEERAKGNILERFSAQQFPDLHSELNLSSLELGDSALYFCASSVFSGQGRTEAFFGQGTRLTVV.

The chain has TRBV4-1 and TRBJ1-6; the D is unclear. In germline, CDR1 is MGHRA, CDR2 YSYEKL. The V end lost 0 bases, the J end lost 10 bases, and 13 bases lay between the germline ends. The CDR3 covers 15 residues. CDR3 sequence (DNA): TGCGCCAGCAGCCAAGAGATAGGGATGAAGTCACCCCTCCACTTT. The encoded protein is CASSQEIGMKSPLHF.

V and J are TRBV7-9 and TRBJ2-1, with a tentative D call TRBD1 (5 bases). Germline lookup yields CDR1 SEHNR and CDR2 FQNEAQ (reference sequence). The V end was cut by 2 bases, the J end by 1 base, with 9 bases between. The CDR3 covers 15 residues. Here the CDR3 reads CASSLRGSSYNEQFF. CDR3 DNA sequence: TGTGCCAGCAGCTTAAGGGGTTCGTCCTACAATGAGCAGTTCTTC.

The V and J genes are TRBV4-2 and TRBJ2-2; the D is unclear. The germline gives CDR1 LGHNA, CDR2 YNFKEQ. V was shortened by 0 bases and J by 0 bases, with 8 bases between the two germline ends. The CDR3 is 16 amino acids. CDR3 bases: TGTGCCAGCAGCCAAGATGGGCAGACGAACACCGGGGAGCTGTTTTTT. Its translation is CASSQDGQTNTGELFF.

Here the CDR3 reads CASRADGGEQYF. CDR3 bases: TGTGCCAGCAGGGCAGACGGGGGCGAGCAGTACTTC. V gene TRBV2 combines with J gene TRBJ2-7, with a tentative D call TRBD2 (6 bases). The germline V and J ends were trimmed by 6 bases and 6 bases, with 12 bases remaining between them. CDR1 is SNHLY and CDR2 is FYNNEI in the germline V gene. The CDR3 has 12 amino acids.

This sequence joins TRBV6-5 and TRBJ1-2; D is perhaps TRBD1 (5 bases). The V gene lost 0 bases and the J gene lost 4 bases, with 9 bases spanning the gap. CDR1 is MNHEY and CDR2 is SVGAGI in the germline V gene. The CDR3 covers 14 residues. The CDR3 nucleotides are TGTGCCAGCAGTTACTCGTCGACAGCCTATGGCTACACCTTC. It is translated as CASSYSSTAYGYTF.

The V gene is TRBV30, the J gene TRBJ2-7, with D possibly called TRBD1 or TRBD2 (5 bases each). There are 14 residues in the CDR3. Germline-derived CDR1 and CDR2 are GTSNPN and SVGIG (reference sequence). V lost 1 base, J lost 5 bases, and 15 bases lay in between. The CDR3 region has the DNA TGTGCCTGGAGTGAGGGACGGAGACCCCACGAGCAGTACTTC. Translated, it gives CAWSEGRRPHEQYF.

This clone was seen only once. DNA for the CDR3: TGTGCCAGCAGCCCTCTCGGGGGCAGCTCCTACGAGCAGTACTTC. It encodes CASSPLGGSSYEQYF. The chain has TRBV3-1 (or the pseudogene TRBV3-2) and TRBJ2-7; D is possibly TRBD1 or TRBD2 (6 bases each). V lost 4 bases and J 0 bases, leaving 13 bases between the germline ends. CDR1 and CDR2 (germline): LGHDT, YNNKEL (reference sequence). The length of the CDR3 is 15 residues.

This CDR3 reads CAWSVDRGIGGYTF. CDR3 nucleotide sequence: TGTGCCTGGAGTGTAGACAGGGGTATTGGTGGCTACACCTTC. The V and J genes are TRBV30 and TRBJ1-2; TRBD1 agrees at 8 bases. The CDR3 is made up of 14 amino acids. Germline V lookup: CDR1 GTSNPN, CDR2 SVGIG (reference sequence). Trimming removed 0 bases from V and 7 bases from J; junction bases left unmatched: 7.

V usage is TRBV2 and J usage is TRBJ2-1; D call uncertain. Looked up from germline, CDR1 is SNHLY and CDR2 is FYNNEI. This CDR3 spans 12 amino acids. V was shortened by 11 bases and J by 5 bases, with 13 bases between the two germline ends. This CDR3 reads CASSGLNNEQFF. The CDR3, as DNA: TGTGCCTCCTCGGGCCTAAACAATGAGCAGTTCTTC.

The chain is built from TRBV9 and TRBJ2-3; no firm D call. Deletions cut 0 bases from V and 2 bases from J, with 10 bases between. Germline loops: CDR1 SGDLS, CDR2 YYNGEE. This CDR3 has 15 residues. The CDR3 loop is CASSVGRSDTDTQYF. The CDR3 DNA follows: TGTGCCAGCAGCGTAGGACGGTCGGACACAGATACGCAGTATTTT.

The chain links TRBV5-1 to TRBJ1-1; perhaps TRBD1 as D (5 bases). CDR3 length: 16 residues. V gave up 4 bases and J gave up 4 bases, with 20 bases separating them. Germline CDR1 reads SGHRS; CDR2 reads YFSETQ. DNA for the CDR3: TGCGCCAGCAGCCCGGGCTGGGTGGATAGGGGCACTGAAGCTTTCTTT. Amino acids: CASSPGWVDRGTEAFF.